The present T cell receptor (beta chain) was sequenced within a study of blood T cell repertoires in COVID-19 (dated by TCRdb to 2018 to 2020). In terms of the full investigation: Samples covering the acute and convalescent phases of COVID-19 were provided by collaborators in the United States, Italy and Spain. The prospective study material was composed of cDNA or gDNA derived from T cells, B-cell-depleted T cells, or PBMCs. Deeply sampled blood TCRbeta repertoires from subjects exposed to, actively infected with, or recovered from COVID-19 were included in the dataset. A freely available public database, intended as a resource for researchers studying the immune response to SARS-CoV-2, is where the repertoires were released. Samples came from the ongoing ImmuneRACE study (first 160 participants) plus 1,254 subjects from 6 global collaborators. The sample metadata nearly always contained a de-identified subject ID, COVID-19 status, age in years and sex. Where HLA class I and class II types were available, the types were taken from metadata supplied by the sample provider, not from assay-based typing.

One collaborating source in Seattle enrolled patients while the patients were actively infected and followed the patients over time throughout the course of disease. Each collaborating institution followed its own protocols to collect whole blood in K2EDTA tubes. For TCRbeta analysis, collaborators shipped samples in one of three forms: frozen whole blood, isolated PBMCs, or DNA extracted from either of those sample types. There are 15 amino acids in the CDR3, from cysteine to phenylalanine inclusive. The retained sequence is limited to the CDR3, 45 bases, with the frame set at the first base. CDR1 SGHVS and CDR2 FQNEAQ were looked up in the germline V gene. The V and J ends are trimmed by 4 bases and 0 bases, leaving 10 bases between them. TCRbeta CDR3 regions were amplified from genomic DNA using the immunoSEQ Assay, a bias-controlled multiplex PCR. The authors processed their data as follows. Nucleated cell counts per sample were estimated from amplification of reference gene primers within the assay. To quantify the absolute abundance of each unique TCRbeta CDR3 rearrangement, sequence reads were collapsed and filtered. For each sample, productive Simpson clonality was calculated by taking the square root of Simpson's diversity index across productive rearrangements. TCRdb took this table from immuneACCESS and kept in-frame rearrangements with V and J called. Such tables lack part of the clones; where checked against another copy, unresolved V genes explain under half of the gap, and the rest is unexplained. V and J calls and clone size are those listed in that table; D and trimming were worked out from the DNA. Across this sample there are approximately 500,000 clones, with 75% to 90% seen only once. In total, the top ten clones hold roughly 0.92% of the sample.

For this clone: Its recognized antigen is unknown. Per-base quality was not reported, and no clone a single base away is much larger than it.

Overall study outcomes, separate from this receptor: The amount of clinical and demographic metadata varied by source and participant and was provided uncurated.

Material for sequencing was peripheral blood. The receptor was isolated from a man aged 18 to 29 with COVID-19, enrolled during active disease. The rearrangement joined TRBV7-8 to TRBJ2-1; a tentative D call is TRBD1 (5 bases match). The CDR3 protein: CASSSRQSSYNEQFF. The bases are TGTGCCAGCAGCTCCCGACAGAGCTCCTACAATGAGCAGTTCTTC.